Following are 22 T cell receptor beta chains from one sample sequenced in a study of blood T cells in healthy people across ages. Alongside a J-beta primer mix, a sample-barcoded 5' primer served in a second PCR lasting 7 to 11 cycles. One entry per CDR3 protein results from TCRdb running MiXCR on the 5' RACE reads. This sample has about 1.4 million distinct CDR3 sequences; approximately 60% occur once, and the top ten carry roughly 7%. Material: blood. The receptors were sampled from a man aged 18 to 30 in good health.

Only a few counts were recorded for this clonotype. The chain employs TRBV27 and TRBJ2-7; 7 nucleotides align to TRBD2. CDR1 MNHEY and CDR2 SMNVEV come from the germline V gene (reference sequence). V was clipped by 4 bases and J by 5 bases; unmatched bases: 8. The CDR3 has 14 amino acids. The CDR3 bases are TGTGCCAGCAGTTCCGGCGGGAGTCTCAACGAGCAGTACTTC. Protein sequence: CASSSGGSLNEQYF.

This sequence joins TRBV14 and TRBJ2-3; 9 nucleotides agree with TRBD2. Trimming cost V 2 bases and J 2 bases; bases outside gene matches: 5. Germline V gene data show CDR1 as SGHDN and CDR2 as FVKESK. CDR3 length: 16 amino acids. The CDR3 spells CASSQLAGPDTDTQYF. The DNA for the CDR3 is TGTGCCAGCAGCCAACTAGCGGGGCCCGACACAGATACGCAGTATTTT.

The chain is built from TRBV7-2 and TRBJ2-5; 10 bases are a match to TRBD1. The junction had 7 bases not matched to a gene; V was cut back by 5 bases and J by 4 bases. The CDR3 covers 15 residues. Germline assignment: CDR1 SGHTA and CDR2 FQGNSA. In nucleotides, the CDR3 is TGTGCCAGCAGCAGCCGGGACAGGGGAATAGAGACCCAGTACTTC. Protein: CASSSRDRGIETQYF.

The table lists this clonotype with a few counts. This CDR3 is CSARRGGGPETQYF. CDR3 nucleotide sequence: TGCAGTGCTAGAAGAGGAGGGGGCCCAGAGACCCAGTACTTC. This chain links TRBV20-1 with TRBJ2-5; D perhaps matches TRBD1 (7 bases). V dropped 2 bases and J dropped 4 bases, with 14 bases sitting between them. CDR1 and CDR2 from the germline V gene are DFQATT and SNEGSKA (reference sequence). There are 14 residues in the CDR3.

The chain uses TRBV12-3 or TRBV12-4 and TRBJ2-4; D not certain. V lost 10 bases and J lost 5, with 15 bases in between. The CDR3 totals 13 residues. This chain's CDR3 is CATTQEGQNIQYF. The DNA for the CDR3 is TGTGCCACAACCCAAGAAGGGCAAAACATTCAGTACTTC.

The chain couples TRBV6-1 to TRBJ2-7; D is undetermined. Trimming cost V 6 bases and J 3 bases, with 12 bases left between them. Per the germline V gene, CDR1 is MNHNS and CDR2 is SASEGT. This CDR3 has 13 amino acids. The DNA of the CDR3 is TGTGCCAGCAGCGAACTGGAATTCTACGAGCAGTACTTC. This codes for CASSELEFYEQYF.

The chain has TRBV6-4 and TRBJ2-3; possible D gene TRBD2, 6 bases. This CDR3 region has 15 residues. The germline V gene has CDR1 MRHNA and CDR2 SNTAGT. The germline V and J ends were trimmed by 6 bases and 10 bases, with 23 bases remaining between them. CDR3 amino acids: CASSPAGTGRWPQYF. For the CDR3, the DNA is TGTGCCAGCAGCCCAGCAGGGACGGGGAGGTGGCCGCAGTATTTT.

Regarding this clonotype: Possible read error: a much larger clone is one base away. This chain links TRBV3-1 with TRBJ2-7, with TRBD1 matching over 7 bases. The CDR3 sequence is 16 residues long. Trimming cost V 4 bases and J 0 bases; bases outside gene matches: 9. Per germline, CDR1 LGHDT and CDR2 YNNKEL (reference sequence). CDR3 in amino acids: CASSRVTGLASYEQYF. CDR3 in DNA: TGTGCCAGCAGCCGAGTGACAGGGCTAGCCTCCTACGAGCAGTACTTC.

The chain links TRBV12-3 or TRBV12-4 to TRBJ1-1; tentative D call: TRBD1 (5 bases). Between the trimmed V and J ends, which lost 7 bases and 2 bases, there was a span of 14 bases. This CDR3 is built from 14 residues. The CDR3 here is CASTIGTYNTEAFF. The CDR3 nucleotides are TGTGCCAGCACCATTGGGACCTATAACACTGAAGCTTTCTTT.

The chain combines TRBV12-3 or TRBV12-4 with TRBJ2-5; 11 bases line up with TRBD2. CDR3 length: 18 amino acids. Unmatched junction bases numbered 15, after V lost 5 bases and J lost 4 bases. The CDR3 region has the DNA TGTGCCAGCAGTCTGGGTTTTAATAGCGGGAGGGAGGGAGAGACCCAGTACTTC. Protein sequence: CASSLGFNSGREGETQYF.

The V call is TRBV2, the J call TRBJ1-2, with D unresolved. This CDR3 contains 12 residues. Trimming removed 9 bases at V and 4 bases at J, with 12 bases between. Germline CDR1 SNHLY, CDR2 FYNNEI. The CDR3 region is CARFDTGYGYTF. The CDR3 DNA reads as TGTGCCAGATTCGACACGGGCTATGGCTACACCTTC.

The CDR3 DNA is TGTGCCAGCAGCCAAGCAGGGGGCTTGCAGCTGTTTTTT. It yields the protein CASSQAGGLQLFF. The V and J genes are TRBV14 and TRBJ2-2, with 8 bases lining up with TRBD1. From germline, CDR1 is SGHDN and CDR2 FVKESK. The V segment lost 1 base and the J segment 12 bases; nucleotides outside the gene matches: 4. The CDR3 has 13 amino acids. Using reference TRBV14 and TRBJ2-2 for the parts outside the CDR3, the full variable domain is EAGVTQFPSHSVIEKGQTVTLRCDPISGHDNLYWYRRVMGKEIKFLLHFVKESKQDESGMPNNRFLAERTGGTYSTLKVQPAELEDSGVYFCASSQAGGLQLFFGEGSRLTVL.

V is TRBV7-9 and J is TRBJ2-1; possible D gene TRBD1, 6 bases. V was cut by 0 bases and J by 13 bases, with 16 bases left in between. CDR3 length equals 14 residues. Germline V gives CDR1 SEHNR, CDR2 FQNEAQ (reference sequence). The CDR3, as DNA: TGTGCCAGCAGCTTAGCGCAACCCCGGGACATCCAGTTCTTC. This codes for CASSLAQPRDIQFF.

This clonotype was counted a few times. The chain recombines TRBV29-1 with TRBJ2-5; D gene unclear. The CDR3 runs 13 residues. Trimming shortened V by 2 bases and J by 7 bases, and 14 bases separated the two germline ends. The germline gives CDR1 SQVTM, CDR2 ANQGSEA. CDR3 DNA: TGCAGCGTTGAAACCGTCTCCACCGGGACCCAGTACTTC. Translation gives CSVETVSTGTQYF.

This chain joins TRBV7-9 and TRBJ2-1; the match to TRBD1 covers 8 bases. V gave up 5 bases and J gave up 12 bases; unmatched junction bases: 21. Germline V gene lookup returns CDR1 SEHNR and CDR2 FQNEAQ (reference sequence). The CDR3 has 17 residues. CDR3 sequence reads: CASSPADREGPNLGQFF. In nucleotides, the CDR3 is TGTGCCAGCAGCCCTGCGGACAGGGAAGGTCCAAATCTTGGGCAGTTCTTC.

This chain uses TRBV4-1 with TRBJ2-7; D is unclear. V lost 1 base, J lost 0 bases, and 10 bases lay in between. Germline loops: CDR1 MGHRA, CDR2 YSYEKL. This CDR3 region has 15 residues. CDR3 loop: CASSQAQGSSYEQYF. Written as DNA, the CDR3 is TGCGCCAGCAGCCAAGCGCAAGGTTCCTCCTACGAGCAGTACTTC.

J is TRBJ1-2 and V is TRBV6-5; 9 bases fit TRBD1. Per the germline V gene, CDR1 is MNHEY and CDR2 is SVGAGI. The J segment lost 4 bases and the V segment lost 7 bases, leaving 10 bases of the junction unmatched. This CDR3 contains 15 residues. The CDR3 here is CASTPGTGITYGYTF. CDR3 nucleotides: TGTGCCAGCACCCCCGGGACAGGGATTACCTATGGCTACACCTTC.

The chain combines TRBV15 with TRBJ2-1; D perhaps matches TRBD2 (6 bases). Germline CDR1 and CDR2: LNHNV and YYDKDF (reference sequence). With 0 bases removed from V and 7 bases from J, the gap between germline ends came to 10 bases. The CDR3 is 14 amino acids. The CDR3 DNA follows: TGTGCCACCAGCAGAGATCTCGGGACTAATGAGCAGTTCTTC. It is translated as CATSRDLGTNEQFF.

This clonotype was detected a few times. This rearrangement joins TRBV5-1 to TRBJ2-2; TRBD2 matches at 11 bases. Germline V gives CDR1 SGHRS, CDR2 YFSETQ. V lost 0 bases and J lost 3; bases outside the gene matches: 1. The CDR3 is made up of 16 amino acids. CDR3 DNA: TGCGCCAGCAGCTTGGGACTAGCGGGGTACACCGGGGAGCTGTTTTTT. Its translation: CASSLGLAGYTGELFF.

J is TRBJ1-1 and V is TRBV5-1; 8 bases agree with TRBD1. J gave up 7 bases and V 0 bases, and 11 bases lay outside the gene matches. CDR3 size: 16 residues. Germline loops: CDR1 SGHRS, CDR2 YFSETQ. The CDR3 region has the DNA TGCGCCAGCAGCTTGGAAAGTTGGGACAGGAGAAATGAAGCTTTCTTT. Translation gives CASSLESWDRRNEAFF. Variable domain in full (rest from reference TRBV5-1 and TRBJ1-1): KAGVTQTPRYLIKTRGQQVTLSCSPISGHRSVSWYQQTPGQGLQFLFEYFSETQRNKGNFPGRFSGRQFSNSRSEMNVSTLELGDSALYLCASSLESWDRRNEAFFGQGTRLTVV.

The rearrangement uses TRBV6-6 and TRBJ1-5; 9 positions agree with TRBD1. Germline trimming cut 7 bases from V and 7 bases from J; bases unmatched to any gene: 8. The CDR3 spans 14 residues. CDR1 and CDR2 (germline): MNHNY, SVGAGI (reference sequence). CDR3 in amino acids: CASTWTGEGQPQHF. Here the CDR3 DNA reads TGTGCCAGCACCTGGACAGGGGAAGGGCAGCCCCAGCATTTT.

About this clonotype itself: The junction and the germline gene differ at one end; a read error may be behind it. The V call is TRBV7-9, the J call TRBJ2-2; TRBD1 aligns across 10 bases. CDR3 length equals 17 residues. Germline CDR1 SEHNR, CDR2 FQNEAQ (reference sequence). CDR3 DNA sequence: TGTGCCAGCAGCCACCTTCCGGGACAGGGGAACCCCGGGGAGCTGTTTTTT. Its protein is CASSHLPGQGNPGELFF.